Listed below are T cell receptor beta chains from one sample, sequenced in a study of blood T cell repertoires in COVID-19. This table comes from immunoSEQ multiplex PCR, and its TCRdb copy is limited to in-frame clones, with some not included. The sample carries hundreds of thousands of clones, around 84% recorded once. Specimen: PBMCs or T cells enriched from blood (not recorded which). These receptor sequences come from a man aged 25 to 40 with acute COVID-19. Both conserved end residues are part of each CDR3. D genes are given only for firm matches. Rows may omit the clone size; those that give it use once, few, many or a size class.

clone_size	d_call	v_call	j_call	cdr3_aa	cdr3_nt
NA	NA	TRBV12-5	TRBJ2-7	CASGLAQFFSSYEQYF	TGTGCTAGTGGTTTGGCCCAATTTTTTAGCTCCTACGAGCAGTACTTC
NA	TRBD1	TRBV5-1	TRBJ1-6	CASSSDRGMYSPLHF	TGCGCCAGCAGCTCGGACAGGGGGATGTATTCACCCCTCCACTTT
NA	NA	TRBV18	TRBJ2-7	CASSPSKLLTPSAHYEQYF	TGTGCCAGCTCACCTTCAAAACTATTAACCCCTTCGGCCCACTACGAGCAGTACTTC
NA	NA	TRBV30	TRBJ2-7	CASRDRYEQYF	TGTGCCTCCCGGGATCGGTACGAGCAGTACTTC
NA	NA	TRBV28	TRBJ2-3	CASRGPPRRGRNGDTQYF	TGTGCCAGCAGGGGACCACCGCGGAGGGGTCGGAATGGAGATACGCAGTATTTT
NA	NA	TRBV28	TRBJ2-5	CASARSRERKETQYF	TGTGCCAGCGCCCGATCCCGGGAAAGAAAAGAGACCCAGTACTTC
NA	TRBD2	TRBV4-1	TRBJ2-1	CASSQGLAGGINSEQFF	TGCGCCAGCAGCCAAGGGCTAGCGGGGGGGATTAATTCTGAGCAGTTCTTC
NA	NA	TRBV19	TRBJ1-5	CASSSERAQPQHF	TGTGCCAGTAGTTCCGAGCGGGCTCAGCCCCAGCATTTT
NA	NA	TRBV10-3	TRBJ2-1	CATDSGNYNEQFF	TGTGCCACAGACTCCGGAAACTACAATGAGCAGTTCTTC
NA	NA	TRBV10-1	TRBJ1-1	CASSDEGQAFF	TGCGCCAGCAGTGATGAGGGTCAAGCTTTCTTT
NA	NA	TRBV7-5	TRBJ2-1	CVRSLTGDNEQFF	TGTGTCAGAAGCTTAACGGGGGACAATGAGCAGTTCTTC
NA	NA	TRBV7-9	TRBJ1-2	CASSSRQNGYTF	TGTGCCAGCAGCTCCAGACAGAATGGCTACACCTTC
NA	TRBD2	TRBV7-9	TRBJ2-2	CASSTGVLAGVGGELFF	TGTGCCAGCAGCACAGGGGTACTAGCGGGGGTCGGCGGGGAGCTGTTTTTT
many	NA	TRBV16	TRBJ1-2	CASSPARFSYTF	TGTGCCAGCAGCCCCGCCCGGTTTAGCTACACCTTC
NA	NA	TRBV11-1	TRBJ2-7	CASSLRRGSYEQYF	TGTGCCAGCAGCCTTCGACGGGGCTCCTACGAGCAGTACTTC
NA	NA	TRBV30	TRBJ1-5	CAWTLGTLQPQHF	TGTGCCTGGACCCTAGGGACTCTCCAGCCCCAGCATTTT
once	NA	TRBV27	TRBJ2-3	CASSLSSIDTDTQYF	TGTGCCAGCAGTTTATCGTCTATCGACACAGATACGCAGTATTTT
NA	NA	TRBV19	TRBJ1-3	CATISGTSGGNTIYF	TGTGCCACCATATCAGGGACTTCGGGAGGAAACACCATATATTTT
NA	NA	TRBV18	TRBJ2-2	CASSLKQGDTGELFF	TGTGCCAGCTCACTAAAACAGGGAGACACCGGGGAGCTGTTTTTT
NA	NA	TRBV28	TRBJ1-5	CASSLQGNSNQPQHF	TGTGCCAGCAGTTTACAGGGGAATAGCAATCAGCCCCAGCATTTT
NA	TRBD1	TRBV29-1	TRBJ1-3	CSVYDTGGRGNTIYF	TGCAGCGTTTACGACACAGGGGGAAGAGGAAACACCATATATTTT
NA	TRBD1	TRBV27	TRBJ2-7	CASSETGGYEQYF	TGTGCCAGCAGCGAGACAGGGGGCTACGAGCAGTACTTC
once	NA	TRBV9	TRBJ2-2	CASSVSPSNTGELFF	TGTGCCAGCAGCGTAAGTCCCAGTAACACCGGGGAGCTGTTTTTT
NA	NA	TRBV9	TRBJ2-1	CASSVGSEWLANEQFF	TGTGCCAGCAGCGTAGGATCGGAGTGGCTAGCGAATGAGCAGTTCTTC
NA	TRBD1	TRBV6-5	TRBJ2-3	CASSRSTTGLDTQYF	TGTGCCAGCAGTCGAAGTACGACAGGGTTGGATACGCAGTATTTT
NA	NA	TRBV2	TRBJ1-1	CASSDRYNENTEAFF	TGTGCCAGCAGTGACAGGTACAATGAGAACACTGAAGCTTTCTTT
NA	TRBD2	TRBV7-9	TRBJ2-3	CASSSVAGGVTDTQYF	TGTGCCAGCAGCTCCGTAGCGGGGGGGGTTACAGATACGCAGTATTTT
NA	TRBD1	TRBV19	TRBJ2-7	CASSMGTASYEQYF	TGTGCCAGTAGTATGGGGACAGCCTCCTACGAGCAGTACTTC
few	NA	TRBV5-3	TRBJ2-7	CARRLESSYEQYF	TGTGCCAGAAGATTGGAGAGCTCCTACGAGCAGTACTTC
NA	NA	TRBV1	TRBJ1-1	CTSSPRQGERNTEAFF	TGCACCAGCAGCCCCCGACAGGGGGAGAGGAACACTGAAGCTTTCTTT
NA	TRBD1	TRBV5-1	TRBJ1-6	CASSSQGGQNSPLHF	TGCGCCAGCAGCTCACAAGGGGGCCAAAATTCACCCCTCCACTTT
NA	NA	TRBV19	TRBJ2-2	CASHGLLNTGELFF	TGTGCCAGTCACGGACTCCTAAACACCGGGGAGCTGTTTTTT
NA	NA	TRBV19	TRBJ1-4	CATSGVSNEKLFF	TGTGCCACATCAGGGGTCTCTAATGAAAAACTGTTTTTT
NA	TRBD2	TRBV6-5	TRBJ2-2	CASRRLAGKTGELFF	TGTGCCAGCAGACGACTAGCGGGAAAAACCGGGGAGCTGTTTTTT
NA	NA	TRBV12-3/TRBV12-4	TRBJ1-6	CASSFGSPLHF	TGTGCCAGCAGTTTCGGGTCACCCCTCCACTTT
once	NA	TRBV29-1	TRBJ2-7	CSVEVFSGGYEQYF	TGCAGCGTTGAAGTATTTTCCGGGGGCTACGAGCAGTACTTC
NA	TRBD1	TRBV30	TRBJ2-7	CAWRGTGTNYEQYF	TGTGCCTGGAGGGGGACAGGGACTAACTACGAGCAGTACTTC
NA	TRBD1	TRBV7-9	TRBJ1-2	CASSSGQGAYGYTF	TGTGCCAGCAGCTCGGGACAGGGGGCGTATGGCTACACCTTC
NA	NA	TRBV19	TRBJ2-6	CASSMEQNSRANVLTF	TGTGCCAGTAGTATGGAGCAAAACTCTAGGGCCAACGTCCTGACTTTC
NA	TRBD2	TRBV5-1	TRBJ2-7	CASSLRLGDYYEQYF	TGCGCCAGCAGCTTACGTTTAGGGGACTACTACGAGCAGTACTTC
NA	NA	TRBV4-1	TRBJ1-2	CASSQASDYGYTF	TGCGCCAGCAGCCAAGCGTCAGACTATGGCTACACCTTC
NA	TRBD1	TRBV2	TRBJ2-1	CASYTGTGGNEQFF	TGTGCCAGCTACACCGGGACAGGGGGCAATGAGCAGTTCTTC
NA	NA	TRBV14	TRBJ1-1	CASSQTSGGLNTEAFF	TGTGCCAGCAGCCAGACATCGGGGGGATTGAACACTGAAGCTTTCTTT
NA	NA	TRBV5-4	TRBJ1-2	CASSYDAEDGYTF	TGTGCCAGCAGCTACGACGCGGAGGATGGCTACACCTTC
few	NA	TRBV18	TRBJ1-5	CASSQAPSTNQPQHF	TGTGCCAGCTCTCAGGCCCCCTCCACAAATCAGCCCCAGCATTTT
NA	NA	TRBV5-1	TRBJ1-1	CASSYSIQASDTEAFF	TGCGCCAGCAGCTACAGTATACAGGCGTCGGACACTGAAGCTTTCTTT
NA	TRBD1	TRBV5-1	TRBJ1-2	CASSFSGTDNYGYTF	TGCGCCAGCAGCTTTAGCGGGACAGACAACTATGGCTACACCTTC
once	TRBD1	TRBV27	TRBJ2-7	CASSPTGTAYEQYF	TGTGCCAGCAGTCCCACTGGGACAGCCTACGAGCAGTACTTC
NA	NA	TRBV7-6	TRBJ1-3	CASSLGESSGNTIYF	TGTGCCAGCAGCTTAGGGGAGAGCTCTGGAAACACCATATATTTT
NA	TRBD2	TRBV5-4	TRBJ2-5	CASSLGTSGGGYQETQYF	TGTGCCAGCAGCCTTGGGACTAGCGGGGGTGGGTACCAAGAGACCCAGTACTTC